This T cell receptor beta chain derives from a study of shared clonotypes between healthy human individuals. Broader study findings: Larger estimated richness was generally recorded for naive subsets relative to memory subsets.

This clone was counted only a few times. Its antigen is still unknown. At deep level, the assay was performed. The method was immunoSEQ multiplex PCR; TCRdb's version includes in-frame clones alone and lacks a portion of them. The sample contains about 1 million clones, 60% to 80% of which appear only once. With 7 bases removed from V and 0 bases from J, the gap between germline ends came to 13 bases. Germline CDR1 SNHLY, CDR2 FYNNEI. This CDR3 has 15 amino acids. The chain recombines TRBV2 with TRBJ2-1, with D possibly TRBD2 on 6 matching bases. The sequencing sample was made of memory CD4+ T cells sorted from blood. Subset given: CD45RA-negative fraction. This sequence was found in a man between 18 and 29 years old in good health. This CDR3 is CASTWMGGSYNEQFF. In nucleotides, the CDR3 is TGTGCCAGCACTTGGATGGGGGGCTCCTACAATGAGCAGTTCTTC.